This TCR beta chain was recovered during a study of cytomegalovirus exposure and HLA in healthy donors. Study-wide background: Ancestry clustering placed around four fifths of 300 to 400 genotyped donors in the Caucasian-associated cluster. Broader study findings: With further analysis later on, most CMV-associated TCR beta chains appeared HLA-restricted. TCR beta V segments were, for the most part, productive about 87% or about 30% of the time in an earlier analysis. Three chains tied to CMV proved CMV antigen-specific in vitro.

Points on this clone: Its antigen is currently unknown.

Both 60 Vbeta primers and 13 Jbeta primers went into the PCR. The assay was immunoSEQ multiplex PCR, and TCRdb's table has in-frame clones only and misses some. This table has some 140,000 clones, 70% to 80% appearing once. This receptor was taken from a middle-aged woman in good health and CMV-seronegative. Sequenced: PBMCs.

This CDR3 is CSVAPGTGFDGYTF. CDR3 coding DNA: TGCAGCGTCGCTCCCGGGACAGGGTTCGATGGCTACACCTTC. The chain is built from TRBV29-1 and TRBJ1-2, with 9 nucleotides matching TRBD1. CDR3 length equals 14 residues. Looked up from germline, CDR1 is SQVTM and CDR2 is ANQGSEA. Unmatched junction bases numbered 11, after V lost 6 bases and J lost 6 bases.